Described below is a single T cell receptor beta chain sequence and its context. The sample comes from a study of shared clonotypes between healthy human individuals. Study summary: Participating donors consisted of two women and a few men aged 18 to 49.

Germline V gives CDR1 MNHNS, CDR2 SASEGT. The CDR3 is made up of 10 amino acids. The ends were cut back, 10 bases at V and 11 bases at J, with 15 bases in the middle. Memory CD4+ cells were the fraction left after CD45RA+ naive selection. Generated by immunoSEQ multiplex PCR, the TCRdb table keeps only in-frame clones and is missing some. Of some 2.1 million clones listed, 85% to 95% are singletons. The chain carries TRBV6-1 and TRBJ2-7; D might be TRBD2 (5 bases). The TCR originated in a man aged 18-30 years in good health. The material sequenced was naive CD4+ T cells sorted from blood. Subset in this sample: CD45RA+ positively selected. In DNA, the CDR3 is TGTGCCAACCCTAGACCGGGGAAGTACTTC. It codes for CANPRPGKYF.